A single sample gave rise to the 26 T cell receptor beta chains below, sequenced in a study of Graves' ophthalmopathy and Graves' hyperthyroidism (dated by TCRdb to the late 2010s). Sequenced on an Illumina HiSeq 2000. For repertoire sequencing, TCR beta CDR3 regions were amplified from RNA transcripts. HTBI primers and the Qiagen OneStep RT-PCR kit were used in a first-round RT-PCR, which was followed by a second-round multiplex PCR, size selection and purification. TCRdb reworked the public reads: Q25 trimming with fastp, MiXCR clone assembly, productive beta chains retained. For every CDR3 protein sequence, its rows merge into one entry that carries the most common genes and DNA. This sample lists approximately 210,000 distinct CDR3 sequences; approximately 28% were detected once. The ten largest clones represent about 9.1% of the sample. Sequenced: peripheral blood. The receptors here all came from a man aged 45-65 years with Graves' ophthalmopathy. Donor details come from another sample of the same person, matched by shared clones.

This clonotype occurred many times. V gene TRBV7-2 combines with J gene TRBJ1-1; TRBD1 matches at 11 bases. Per the germline V gene, CDR1 is SGHTA and CDR2 is FQGNSA. CDR3 length equals 14 residues. The V gene end was trimmed by 3 bases and the J gene end by 6 bases; junction bases not matched to a gene: 3. In DNA, the CDR3 is TGTGCCAGCAGCTTTCCGGGACAGGGGGCTGAAGCTTTCTTT. Its protein product is CASSFPGQGAEAFF.

Ten or more counts support this clonotype. The chain couples TRBV14 to TRBJ1-1; D is unclear. CDR1 and CDR2 from the germline V gene are SGHDN and FVKESK. The CDR3 runs 15 residues. V lost 5 bases to trimming and J lost 1 base, with 14 bases between them. In DNA, the CDR3 is TGTGCCAGCAGCAGGTCGGCAGGCGAGAACACTGAAGCTTTCTTT. Its protein product is CASSRSAGENTEAFF.

This clonotype has a count of ten or more. This sequence joins TRBV28 and TRBJ2-7; 9 bases map to TRBD1. The CDR3 length is 13 residues. Germline CDR1 MDHEN, CDR2 SYDVKM. J lost 3 bases, V lost 5 bases, and 2 bases had no gene match. CDR3 in DNA: TGTGCCAGCAGTGGGGACAGGGTCTACGAGCAGTACTTC. Translated: CASSGDRVYEQYF.

At least ten counts were recorded for this clonotype. CDR3 nucleotide sequence: TGTGCCAGCAGCTTACTAGCGGGAGGCACCGGGGAGCTGTTTTTT. Its translation is CASSLLAGGTGELFF. The chain is built from TRBV11-2 and TRBJ2-2; TRBD2 matches at 11 bases. CDR1 and CDR2 from the germline V gene are SGHAT and FQNNGV. Germline trimming cut 2 bases from V and 4 bases from J; bases unmatched to any gene: 0. CDR3 size: 15 residues.

This clonotype occurred a few times. This sequence joins TRBV5-1 and TRBJ1-2; tentatively, D is TRBD1 (5 bases). The CDR3 spans 15 residues. The V end was cut by 6 bases, the J end by 4 bases, with 19 bases between. Germline-derived CDR1 and CDR2 are SGHRS and YFSETQ. CDR3 sequence: CASKNEPGLTYGYTF. Here the CDR3 DNA reads TGCGCCAGCAAAAACGAGCCGGGACTGACCTATGGCTACACCTTC.

A single count supports this clonotype. V gene TRBV29-1 combines with J gene TRBJ2-5; 11 nucleotides align to TRBD1. J was trimmed by 5 bases and V by 6 bases; bases with no gene match: 8. The CDR3 is 14 residues long. Germline CDR1 is SQVTM and CDR2 is ANQGSEA. This CDR3 reads CSVWTGGGIETQYF. The DNA for the CDR3 is TGCAGCGTCTGGACAGGGGGCGGGATCGAGACCCAGTACTTC. The entire variable domain, with the rest obtained from reference TRBV29-1 and TRBJ2-5, is as follows: SAVISQKPSRDICQRGTSLTIQCQVDSQVTMMFWYRQQPGQSLTLIATANQGSEATYESGFVIDKFPISRPNLTFSTLTVSNMSPEDSSIYLCSVWTGGGIETQYFGPGTRLLVL.

The sample holds many counts of this clonotype. The rearrangement uses TRBV15 and TRBJ2-6; D possibly corresponds to TRBD2 (5 bases). V was clipped by 6 bases and J by 2 bases, with 11 bases between them. Germline V gene lookup returns CDR1 LNHNV and CDR2 YYDKDF (reference sequence). CDR3 length: 15 residues. In DNA form, the CDR3 reads TGTGCCACCAGGCCCCCAGCGGCTGGGGCCAACGTCCTGACTTTC. It is translated as CATRPPAAGANVLTF.

The J gene is TRBJ2-7, the V gene TRBV6-5; 8 bases agree with TRBD1. The CDR3 totals 14 residues. The germline gives CDR1 MNHEY, CDR2 SVGAGI. The junction had 7 bases not matched to a gene; V was cut back by 4 bases and J by 5 bases. Written as DNA, the CDR3 is TGTGCCAGCAGTTCCTGGACAGGGCTGCACGAGCAGTACTTC. Residues: CASSSWTGLHEQYF.

This clonotype was seen repeatedly, ten times or more. The chain has TRBV11-3 and TRBJ1-2, with D unresolved. The CDR3 consists of 13 residues. Trimming pared 1 base from V and 8 bases from J, leaving 11 bases between. Germline lookup yields CDR1 SGHNT and CDR2 YENEEA. The CDR3 region is CASSLGTTGGYTF. The CDR3 nucleotides are TGTGCCAGCAGCTTAGGGACGACTGGAGGCTACACCTTC.

In the case of this clonotype: An end of the junction does not agree with germline; a read error may underlie this. V gene TRBV30 combines with J gene TRBJ2-5, with D unresolved. Germline CDR1 is GTSNPN and CDR2 is SVGIG (reference sequence). There are 13 residues in the CDR3. CDR3: CAWSPPVVQTQYF. As DNA, the CDR3 is TGCGCCTGGAGTCCTCCCGTAGTCCAGACCCAGTACTTC.

Ten or more counts support this clonotype. This chain uses TRBV5-1 with TRBJ2-2; a possible D gene is TRBD1 (6 bases). From germline, CDR1 is SGHRS and CDR2 YFSETQ. The CDR3 runs to 15 residues. V shed 3 bases and J shed 3 bases, with 12 bases lying between them. The CDR3 bases are TGCGCCAGCAGCTCTCAGGGGCCGGACACCGGGGAGCTGTTTTTT. Protein product: CASSSQGPDTGELFF.

This clonotype has at least ten counts. V and J are TRBV10-2 and TRBJ2-5; the D gene is possibly TRBD2 (6 bases). CDR1 and CDR2 from the germline V gene are WSHSY and SAAADI. V gave up 2 bases and J gave up 2 bases, with 12 bases separating them. The CDR3 length is 15 residues. The CDR3, as DNA: TGCGCCAGCAGTGAGCGGGAGTGGGGGCAAGAGACCCAGTACTTC. Translating it yields CASSEREWGQETQYF.

Many counts were recorded for this clonotype. V is TRBV20-1 and J is TRBJ1-2, with D maybe TRBD1 (6 bases). The V and J ends lost 1 base and 3 bases respectively, with 6 bases between them. Germline-derived CDR1 and CDR2 are DFQATT and SNEGSKA (reference sequence). The CDR3 runs to 12 residues. The chain's CDR3 is CSARGTDYGYTF. The CDR3 DNA reads as TGCAGTGCTAGAGGGACAGACTATGGCTACACCTTC.

This rearrangement joins TRBV9 to TRBJ1-1, with D possibly being TRBD1 (6 bases). The CDR3 consists of 13 residues. Looked up from germline, CDR1 is SGDLS and CDR2 is YYNGEE. V gave up 4 bases and J gave up 6 bases, with 13 bases separating them. The CDR3 DNA reads as TGTGCCAGCAGCCCAGGCAGGGGCGCTGAAGCTTTCTTT. This sequence encodes CASSPGRGAEAFF.

Many counts were recorded for this clonotype. The V and J genes are TRBV6-1 and TRBJ1-5; no clear D. Germline CDR1 is MNHNS and CDR2 is SASEGT. Deletions cut 7 bases from V and 0 bases from J, with 7 bases between. This CDR3 region has 13 residues. The CDR3 coding sequence is TGTGCCAGCACCCAAGTTAGCAATCAGCCCCAGCATTTT. It is translated as CASTQVSNQPQHF.

The chain recombines TRBV6-2 or TRBV6-3 with TRBJ2-7; TRBD1 agrees at 7 bases. CDR1 is MNHEY, CDR2 SVGEGT, per germline. The junction had 2 bases not matched to a gene; V was cut back by 0 bases and J by 6 bases. This CDR3 spans 13 amino acids. CDR3 protein: CASSYSTGTEQYF. The CDR3 nucleotides are TGTGCCAGCAGTTACTCGACAGGGACCGAGCAGTACTTC.

This clonotype was seen ten or more times. This chain connects TRBV2 to TRBJ2-4; no definite D call. CDR3 length: 11 residues. Trimming took off 5 bases at V and 12 bases at J, with 11 bases between the two ends. Looked up from germline, CDR1 is SNHLY and CDR2 is FYNNEI. For the CDR3, the DNA is TGTGCCAGCAGTAAGGTCCGCCGTCAGTACTTC. It is translated as CASSKVRRQYF. Full variable domain (rest looked up from reference TRBV2 and TRBJ2-4): EPEVTQTPSHQVTQMGQEVILRCVPISNHLYFYWYRQILGQKVEFLVSFYNNEISEKSEIFDDQFSVERPDGSNFTLKIRSTKLEDSAMYFCASSKVRRQYFGAGTRLSVL.

The chain uses TRBV6-1 and TRBJ2-7; D tentatively reads TRBD1 or TRBD2 (5 bases each). The end of the DNA fits TRBJ2-5 better, so the J call may be wrong. This CDR3 has 13 residues. Germline loops: CDR1 MNHNS, CDR2 SASEGT. The CDR3 bases are TGTGCCAGCATAGGTGGGGCAGGAGGGACCCAGTACTTC. Protein sequence: CASIGGAGGTQYF.

This clonotype showed up many times. This chain links TRBV7-8 with TRBJ2-7; D may match TRBD1 or TRBD2 (7 bases each). CDR3 size: 19 residues. Trimming removed 5 bases from V and 5 bases from J, with 31 bases in between. The germline V gene encodes CDR1 SGHVS and CDR2 FQNEAQ. CDR3 sequence reads: CASSGIRGQRWEGADEQYF. CDR3 in DNA: TGTGCCAGCAGCGGCATCCGGGGGCAAAGGTGGGAGGGGGCGGACGAGCAGTACTTC. Drawing the rest from reference TRBV7-8 and TRBJ2-7, the complete variable domain is GAGVSQSPRYKVAKRGQDVALRCDPISGHVSLFWYQQALGQGPEFLTYFQNEAQLDKSGLPSDRFFAERPEGSVSTLKIQRTQQEDSAVYLCASSGIRGQRWEGADEQYFGPGTRLTVT.

This clonotype showed up many times. This sequence joins TRBV29-1 and TRBJ2-7, with unresolved D. The CDR3 consists of 11 residues. CDR1 SQVTM and CDR2 ANQGSEA come from the germline V gene. V lost 6 bases and J lost 0, with 6 bases in between. The CDR3 protein is CSVEISYEQYF. CDR3 DNA: TGCAGCGTGGAAATCTCCTACGAGCAGTACTTC.

The CDR3 is CAISEFSQETQYF. The CDR3 DNA is TGTGCCATCAGTGAATTTTCCCAAGAGACCCAGTACTTC. The chain uses TRBV10-3 and TRBJ2-5; D not resolved. The CDR3 totals 13 residues. The germline V and J ends were trimmed by 3 bases and 1 base, with 6 bases remaining between them. From germline, CDR1 is ENHRY and CDR2 SYGVKD.

In this sample, this clonotype turned up a few times. CDR3 sequence: CASSLTGTGTSPLHF. The CDR3 region has the DNA TGTGCCAGCAGCTTGACCGGGACAGGGACTTCACCCCTCCACTTT. The rearrangement joins TRBV7-2 to TRBJ1-6; TRBD1 aligns across 9 bases. Losses at the gene ends were 3 bases for V and 9 bases for J; bases not matched to a gene: 6. The germline CDR1 and CDR2 sequences are SGHTA and FQGNSA. The CDR3 extends over 15 amino acids.

This chain uses TRBV6-1 with TRBJ2-2, with unresolved D. Germline assignment: CDR1 MNHNS and CDR2 SASEGT. This CDR3 spans 13 amino acids. Trimming pared 3 bases from V and 5 bases from J, leaving 7 bases between. CDR3 DNA: TGTGCCAGCAGTGACCAAGGTACCGGGGAGCTGTTTTTT. It codes for CASSDQGTGELFF.

This clonotype was counted ten times or more. V and J are TRBV7-3 and TRBJ2-2; 12 positions agree with TRBD2. The ends lost 8 bases at V and 6 bases at J; junction bases unmatched: 7. The CDR3 consists of 15 residues. CDR1 is SGHTA, CDR2 FQGTGA, per germline. DNA of the CDR3: TGTGCCAGCGGGAGGACTAGCGGGAATTCCGGGGAGCTGTTTTTT. This codes for CASGRTSGNSGELFF. The full variable domain, completed using reference TRBV7-3 and TRBJ2-2, is GAGVSQTPSNKVTEKGKYVELRCDPISGHTALYWYRQSLGQGPEFLIYFQGTGAADDSGLPNDRFFAVRPEGSVSTLKIQRTERGDSAVYLCASGRTSGNSGELFFGEGSRLTVL.

This clonotype was seen many times. V usage is TRBV20-1 and J usage is TRBJ1-3, with a possible D match to TRBD1 (6 bases). The CDR3 extends over 18 amino acids. Germline V gives CDR1 DFQATT, CDR2 SNEGSKA (reference sequence). V lost 3 bases and J 0 bases, leaving 21 bases between the germline ends. CDR3 in DNA: TGCAGTGCTAGGGGAATGGACAGTCGGAGCCTCTCTGGAAACACCATATATTTT. Translated, it gives CSARGMDSRSLSGNTIYF.

Many counts were recorded for this clonotype. V gene TRBV2 combines with J gene TRBJ2-3, with 16 nucleotides matching TRBD2. This CDR3 region has 17 residues. V lost 1 base to trimming and J lost 6 bases; unmatched junction nucleotides: 4. The germline gives CDR1 SNHLY, CDR2 FYNNEI. CDR3 coding DNA: TGTGCCAGCAGTGAAGTCCCGGGACTAGCGGGAGGGGATACGCAGTATTTT. It is translated as CASSEVPGLAGGDTQYF.